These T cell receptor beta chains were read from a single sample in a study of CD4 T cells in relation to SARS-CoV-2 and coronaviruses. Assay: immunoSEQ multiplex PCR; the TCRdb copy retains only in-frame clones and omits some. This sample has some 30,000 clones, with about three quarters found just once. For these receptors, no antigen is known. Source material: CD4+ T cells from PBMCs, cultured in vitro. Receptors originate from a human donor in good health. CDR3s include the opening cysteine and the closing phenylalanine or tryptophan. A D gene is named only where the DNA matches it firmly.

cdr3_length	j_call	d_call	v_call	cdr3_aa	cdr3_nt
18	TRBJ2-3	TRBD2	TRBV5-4	CASSSGLAGVLSTDTQYF	TGTGCCAGCAGCTCCGGACTAGCGGGGGTGTTGAGCACAGATACGCAGTATTTT
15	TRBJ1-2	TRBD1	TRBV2	CASSRGTGGAYGYTF	TGTGCCAGCAGTCGAGGAACAGGGGGCGCTTATGGCTACACCTTC
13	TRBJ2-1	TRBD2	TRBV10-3	CAISRTSGDEQFF	TGTGCCATCAGCCGGACTAGCGGCGATGAGCAGTTCTTC
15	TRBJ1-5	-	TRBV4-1	CASSQDWRVDQPQHF	TGCGCCAGCAGCCAAGATTGGAGGGTCGACCAGCCCCAGCATTTT
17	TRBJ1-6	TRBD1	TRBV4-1	CASSQESGTGGYSPLHF	TGCGCCAGCAGCCAAGAATCTGGGACAGGGGGCTATTCACCCCTCCACTTT
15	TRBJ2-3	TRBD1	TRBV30	CAWNPDRVSTDTQYF	TGTGCCTGGAATCCCGACAGGGTATCAACAGATACGCAGTATTTT
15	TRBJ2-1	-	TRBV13	CASSLGLVGPGEQFF	TGTGCCAGCAGCTTAGGCCTAGTAGGGCCGGGTGAGCAGTTCTTC
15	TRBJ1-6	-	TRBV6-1	CASSSPRREDSPLHF	TGTGCCAGCAGTTCCCCGCGCAGGGAGGATTCACCCCTCCACTTT
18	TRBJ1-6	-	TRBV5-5	CASSRRGGLGVEYSPLHF	TGTGCCAGCAGCCGTAGGGGGGGATTGGGGGTTGAATATTCACCCCTCCACTTT
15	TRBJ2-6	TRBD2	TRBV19	CASSAGGAGANVLTF	TGTGCCAGTAGTGCGGGAGGGGCTGGGGCCAACGTCCTGACTTTC